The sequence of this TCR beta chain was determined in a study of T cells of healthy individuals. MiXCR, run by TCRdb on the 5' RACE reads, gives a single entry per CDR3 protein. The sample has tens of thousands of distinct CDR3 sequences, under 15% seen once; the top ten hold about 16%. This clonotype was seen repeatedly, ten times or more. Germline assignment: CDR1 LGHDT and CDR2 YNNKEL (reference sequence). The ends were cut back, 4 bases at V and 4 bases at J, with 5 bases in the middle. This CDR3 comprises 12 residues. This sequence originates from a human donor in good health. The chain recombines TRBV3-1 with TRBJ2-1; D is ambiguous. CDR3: CASSLGYNEQFF. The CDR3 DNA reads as TGTGCCAGCAGCCTGGGGTACAATGAGCAGTTCTTC.